The 19 T cell receptor beta chains below were found in one sample sequenced in a study of CD8 T cells in Susac syndrome. RNA was extracted with the RNeasy kit, and a quantity of 0.5 to 1 ug was reverse transcribed using random hexamers. TCRdb re-called the immunoSEQ multiplex PCR reads with MiXCR, one entry per CDR3 protein. The table has tens of thousands of distinct CDR3 sequences, roughly 93% seen once; the top ten hold roughly 0.15%. Sample: CD4+ T cells from PBMCs. These receptors all come from a human donor with Susac syndrome.

CDR3 in amino acids: CASSGQGGGNQPQHF. CDR3 sequence (DNA): TGTGCCAGCAGTGGGCAGGGAGGCGGCAATCAGCCCCAGCATTTT. This chain links TRBV6-4 with TRBJ1-5; tentative D call: TRBD1 (5 bases). V lost 4 bases, J lost 2 bases, and 12 bases lay in between. The V gene's germline CDR1 is MRHNA and CDR2 SNTAGT. There are 15 residues in the CDR3.

The V and J genes are TRBV30 and TRBJ1-3; D is uncertain. The CDR3 covers 15 residues. Germline V gene lookup returns CDR1 GTSNPN and CDR2 SVGIG (reference sequence). V was cut by 0 bases and J by 0 bases, with 9 bases left in between. CDR3 sequence reads: CAWSVFPSSGNTIYF. For the CDR3, the DNA is TGTGCCTGGAGTGTCTTTCCTAGCTCTGGAAACACCATATATTTT.

V usage is TRBV7-9 and J usage is TRBJ1-6; 7 positions agree with TRBD1. The CDR3 contains 15 residues. The germline V gene has CDR1 SEHNR and CDR2 FQNEAQ (reference sequence). V lost 6 bases to trimming and J lost 6 bases; unmatched junction nucleotides: 8. The CDR3, as DNA: TGTGCCAGCAGTCCCCCGGGACAGTTTAATTCACCCCTCCACTTT. Protein sequence: CASSPPGQFNSPLHF.

This clonotype was recorded only once. The V and J genes are TRBV6-2 or TRBV6-3 and TRBJ2-1; 15 bases match TRBD2. The V and J ends lost 6 bases and 10 bases, in that order; junction bases with no gene match: 10. Germline lookup yields CDR1 MNHEY and CDR2 SVGEGT. CDR3 length: 16 amino acids. The chain's CDR3 is CASSIIRTSGGAEQFF. In DNA, the CDR3 is TGTGCCAGCAGCATTATCAGGACTAGCGGGGGGGCCGAGCAGTTCTTC.

CDR3 DNA: TGCGCCAGCAGCTCCAGCGGCTACACAGATACGCAGTATTTT. It is translated as CASSSSGYTDTQYF. The chain carries TRBV5-1 and TRBJ2-3; D possibly corresponds to TRBD2 (5 bases). There are 14 residues in the CDR3. Trimming cost V 3 bases and J 2 bases, with 10 bases left between them. CDR1 is SGHRS, CDR2 YFSETQ, per germline. The whole variable domain, filled in from reference TRBV5-1 and TRBJ2-3, reads KAGVTQTPRYLIKTRGQQVTLSCSPISGHRSVSWYQQTPGQGLQFLFEYFSETQRNKGNFPGRFSGRQFSNSRSEMNVSTLELGDSALYLCASSSSGYTDTQYFGPGTRLTVL.

This chain connects TRBV20-1 to TRBJ2-3, with TRBD2 matching over 8 bases. From germline, CDR1 is DFQATT and CDR2 SNEGSKA (reference sequence). With V trimmed by 6 bases and J by 2 bases, 10 bases remained unmatched. The length of the CDR3 is 15 residues. The CDR3 DNA reads as TGCAGTGCGTACCCGCGGGGGGTTATCACAGATACGCAGTATTTT. The encoded protein is CSAYPRGVITDTQYF.

This chain uses TRBV29-1 with TRBJ2-7; TRBD1 matches at 7 bases. The CDR3 contains 14 residues. The germline V gene has CDR1 SQVTM and CDR2 ANQGSEA. Trimming removed 7 bases from V and 0 bases from J; junction bases left unmatched: 9. The CDR3 region has the DNA TGCAGCGCCGCAGGGGGTACGGGCTCCTACGAGCAGTACTTC. Protein: CSAAGGTGSYEQYF.

This chain uses TRBV14 with TRBJ1-1; D might be TRBD1 (6 bases). The CDR3 spans 14 residues. From germline, CDR1 is SGHDN and CDR2 FVKESK. Trimming pared 4 bases from V and 5 bases from J, leaving 14 bases between. The CDR3: CASSPPGVLTEAFF. In DNA, the CDR3 is TGTGCCAGCAGCCCTCCAGGGGTCCTAACTGAAGCTTTCTTT.

The V and J genes are TRBV6-5 and TRBJ1-4; D unclear. Germline V gene data show CDR1 as MNHEY and CDR2 as SVGAGI. The CDR3 length is 15 residues. V gave up 0 bases and J gave up 5 bases, with 10 bases separating them. DNA of the CDR3: TGTGCCAGCAGTTACTCGAGGGCCCGAAATGAAAAACTGTTTTTT. It translates to CASSYSRARNEKLFF.

The V gene is TRBV28, the J gene TRBJ1-5; D ambiguous. CDR3 length: 12 amino acids. Trimming took 1 base from V and 9 from J, leaving 7 bases between them. Germline CDR1 reads MDHEN; CDR2 reads SYDVKM. CDR3 nucleotides: TGTGCCAGCAGTTTATCGGTGCCGCCCCAGCATTTT. This gives the protein CASSLSVPPQHF. The variable domain in full, with the rest retrieved from reference TRBV28 and TRBJ1-5, is DVKVTQSSRYLVKRTGEKVFLECVQDMDHENMFWYRQDPGLGLRLIYFSYDVKMKEKGDIPEGYSVSREKKERFSLILESASTNQTSMYLCASSLSVPPQHFGDGTRLSIL.

This chain uses TRBV28 with TRBJ1-1; D unclear. This CDR3 is built from 16 residues. In germline, CDR1 is MDHEN, CDR2 SYDVKM. Trimming pared 7 bases from V and 0 bases from J, leaving 18 bases between. CDR3 DNA: TGTGCCAGCATCCCACCCGGGGTTTACATGAACACTGAAGCTTTCTTT. Translating it yields CASIPPGVYMNTEAFF.

This chain uses TRBV10-3 with TRBJ2-7; a possible D gene is TRBD1 (7 bases). The germline V gene encodes CDR1 ENHRY and CDR2 SYGVKD. Between the trimmed V and J ends, which lost 2 bases and 3 bases, there was a span of 11 bases. This CDR3 spans 14 amino acids. The CDR3 protein is CAISERQGGYEQYF. CDR3 DNA sequence: TGTGCCATCAGTGAGAGGCAGGGGGGCTACGAGCAGTACTTC.

The chain has TRBV28 and TRBJ1-4, with unresolved D. Per the germline V gene, CDR1 is MDHEN and CDR2 is SYDVKM. V was pared by 1 base and J by 7 bases, with 7 bases between. This CDR3 contains 13 residues. CDR3 in amino acids: CASSLSGGEKLFF. The CDR3 DNA follows: TGTGCCAGCAGTTTATCAGGAGGTGAAAAACTGTTTTTT.

The genes are TRBV5-6 and TRBJ2-3; TRBD2 agrees at 10 bases. The CDR3 length is 16 residues. CDR1 SGHDT and CDR2 YYEEEE come from the germline V gene. The junction had 8 bases not matched to a gene; V was cut back by 4 bases and J by 3 bases. CDR3 loop: CASSTSLAGLTDTQYF. The CDR3, as DNA: TGTGCCAGCAGCACCTCACTAGCGGGGTTAACAGATACGCAGTATTTT. Full variable domain (outside the CDR3, taken from reference TRBV5-6 and TRBJ2-3): DAGVTQSPTHLIKTRGQQVTLRCSPKSGHDTVSWYQQALGQGPQFIFQYYEEEERQRGNFPDRFSGHQFPNYSSELNVNALLLGDSALYLCASSTSLAGLTDTQYFGPGTRLTVL.

The rearrangement links TRBV18 to TRBJ2-7, with 12 bases matching TRBD1. Unmatched junction bases numbered 6, after V lost 5 bases and J lost 4 bases. There are 15 residues in the CDR3. CDR1 and CDR2 from the germline V gene are KGHSH and LQKENI. The CDR3 nucleotides read TGTGCCAGCTCAGAAGGGACAGGGGGCGTATACGAGCAGTACTTC. Residues: CASSEGTGGVYEQYF.

The chain links TRBV7-3 to TRBJ2-7; unclear D gene. Germline V gene lookup returns CDR1 SGHTA and CDR2 FQGTGA. This CDR3 region has 15 residues. V was trimmed by 5 bases and J by 3 bases, leaving 17 bases between them. The CDR3 DNA follows: TGTGCCAGCAGCAAAGACCCTAACCTGGACTACGAGCAGTACTTC. Protein product: CASSKDPNLDYEQYF.

This chain uses TRBV28 with TRBJ1-2; 8 bases align to TRBD1. Germline values: CDR1 MDHEN, CDR2 SYDVKM. The CDR3 is 15 amino acids. The V and J ends lost 5 bases and 2 bases, in that order; junction bases with no gene match: 7. The CDR3: CASSRPGTGNYGYTF. CDR3 DNA sequence: TGTGCCAGCAGTAGACCCGGGACAGGAAACTATGGCTACACCTTC.

The genes are TRBV6-5 and TRBJ1-1; D might be TRBD1 (5 bases). This CDR3 has 13 amino acids. Germline loops: CDR1 MNHEY, CDR2 SVGAGI. Trimming took off 0 bases at V and 11 bases at J, with 13 bases between the two ends. The DNA for the CDR3 is TGTGCCAGCAGTTACTCGGGGCAGGGTGGCGCTTTCTTT. This encodes CASSYSGQGGAFF.

This chain links TRBV6-2 or TRBV6-3 with TRBJ2-7; D is unclear. CDR1 MNHEY and CDR2 SVGEGT come from the germline V gene. The germline V and J ends were trimmed by 0 bases and 7 bases, with 4 bases remaining between them. The CDR3 has 11 residues. The CDR3 nucleotides read TGTGCCAGCAGTTACTCTGAAGAGCAGTACTTC. Its protein is CASSYSEEQYF.